The rows below give T cell receptor beta chains drawn from one sample of a study of blood T cell repertoires in COVID-19. TCRdb's table, derived via immunoSEQ multiplex PCR, lists solely in-frame clones and lacks some. The repertoire holds 250,000 to 400,000 clones, with around nine tenths as singletons. Sequences were obtained from peripheral blood. The receptors shown here come from a man aged 50 or older with active or convalescent COVID-19. The CDR3 runs from the conserved cysteine through the conserved F or W. A D gene is named only where the DNA matches it firmly. The size of a clone is reported for some rows only, either as once, few or many, or as a class for expanded clones.

j_call: TRBJ2-7; clone_size: -; d_call: TRBD2; v_call: TRBV6-5; cdr3_nt: TGTGCCAGCAGTTACACCCGGAGGGCGGGAGCTAGTGAGCAGTACTTC; cdr3_aa: CASSYTRRAGASEQYF
j_call: TRBJ2-7; clone_size: -; d_call: -; v_call: TRBV10-1; cdr3_nt: TGCGCCAGCAGTGAGTCGCAAGGGGGCGAGCAGTACTTC; cdr3_aa: CASSESQGGEQYF
j_call: TRBJ2-7; clone_size: few; d_call: -; v_call: TRBV7-8; cdr3_nt: TGTGCCAGCAGCTTAAATTTAGCGGAAGGCTACGAGCAGTACTTC; cdr3_aa: CASSLNLAEGYEQYF
j_call: TRBJ2-1; clone_size: -; d_call: -; v_call: TRBV11-2; cdr3_nt: TGTGCCAGCAGCTTTAGCAAGAGAGAGCAGTTCTTC; cdr3_aa: CASSFSKREQFF
j_call: TRBJ2-3; clone_size: once; d_call: TRBD2; v_call: TRBV5-1; cdr3_nt: TGCGCCAGCAGCCCGGGTAGCGGGGGGGCCACAGATACGCAGTATTTT; cdr3_aa: CASSPGSGGATDTQYF
j_call: TRBJ2-5; clone_size: -; d_call: -; v_call: TRBV9; cdr3_nt: TGTGCCAGCAGCGTAGCGGCAGGACAAGAGACCCAGTACTTC; cdr3_aa: CASSVAAGQETQYF
j_call: TRBJ1-5; clone_size: -; d_call: TRBD1; v_call: TRBV27; cdr3_nt: TGTGCCAGCAGTTCAGGACAGGGAGATCAGCCCCAGCATTTT; cdr3_aa: CASSSGQGDQPQHF
j_call: TRBJ1-1; clone_size: -; d_call: -; v_call: TRBV28; cdr3_nt: TGTGCCAGCAGACCTTACGTAGGGGTGGGATTAGGTGAAGCTTTCTTT; cdr3_aa: CASRPYVGVGLGEAFF
j_call: TRBJ2-7; clone_size: -; d_call: TRBD1; v_call: TRBV19; cdr3_nt: TGTGCCAGTAGTATGTCCGGACAGGGGGCTGGCGAGCAGTACTTC; cdr3_aa: CASSMSGQGAGEQYF
j_call: TRBJ1-1; clone_size: once; d_call: -; v_call: TRBV5-1; cdr3_nt: TGCGCCAGCCGGTCGGACACTGAAGCTTTCTTT; cdr3_aa: CASRSDTEAFF
j_call: TRBJ1-5; clone_size: few; d_call: TRBD1; v_call: TRBV4-2; cdr3_nt: TGTGCCAGCAGCCGCCAACCGGGACAGGGAGATCAGCCCCAGCATTTT; cdr3_aa: CASSRQPGQGDQPQHF
j_call: TRBJ1-6; clone_size: -; d_call: TRBD1; v_call: TRBV28; cdr3_nt: TGTGCCAGCAGGACCGGACAGGAAAATTCACCCCTCCACTTT; cdr3_aa: CASRTGQENSPLHF
j_call: TRBJ2-3; clone_size: once; d_call: TRBD1; v_call: TRBV30; cdr3_nt: TGTGCCCTTAGGGGTTATGGACAGGGGGACGATACGCAGTATTTT; cdr3_aa: CALRGYGQGDDTQYF
j_call: TRBJ1-2; clone_size: once; d_call: -; v_call: TRBV6-4; cdr3_nt: TGTGCCAGCACCCACAACAGGGCCGGGGGCTACACCTTC; cdr3_aa: CASTHNRAGGYTF
j_call: TRBJ1-5; clone_size: -; d_call: TRBD1; v_call: TRBV24-1; cdr3_nt: TGTGCCACCAGTGATTCGGGGACAGCCTTTAGTCAGCCCCAGCATTTT; cdr3_aa: CATSDSGTAFSQPQHF
j_call: TRBJ1-6; clone_size: -; d_call: -; v_call: TRBV6-5; cdr3_nt: TGTGCCAGCAGAACCGGGTCCTTGGGTTCACCCCTCCACTTT; cdr3_aa: CASRTGSLGSPLHF
j_call: TRBJ1-6; clone_size: -; d_call: TRBD1; v_call: TRBV5-1; cdr3_nt: TGCGCCAGCAGCTTGGGGACAGGGACCTATAATTCACCCCTCCACTTT; cdr3_aa: CASSLGTGTYNSPLHF
j_call: TRBJ2-1; clone_size: -; d_call: TRBD2; v_call: TRBV6-2/TRBV6-3; cdr3_nt: TGTGCCAGCAGTTTCGGCCTAGCGGGGTCGGAGCAGTTCTTC; cdr3_aa: CASSFGLAGSEQFF
j_call: TRBJ2-5; clone_size: -; d_call: -; v_call: TRBV28; cdr3_nt: TGTGCCAGCAGTACCTCAACAGGCATGGAGACCCAGTACTTC; cdr3_aa: CASSTSTGMETQYF
j_call: TRBJ2-7; clone_size: -; d_call: TRBD1; v_call: TRBV4-2; cdr3_nt: TGTGCCAGCAGCCCGTGGGACAGGGACCCCTACGAGCAGTACTTC; cdr3_aa: CASSPWDRDPYEQYF
j_call: TRBJ1-2; clone_size: -; d_call: TRBD1; v_call: TRBV6-5; cdr3_nt: TGTGCCAGCAGTCCTACAGGGGGCTTTGGCTACACCTTC; cdr3_aa: CASSPTGGFGYTF
j_call: TRBJ2-2; clone_size: few; d_call: TRBD1; v_call: TRBV25-1; cdr3_nt: TGTGCCAGCAGTGATGCGACAGGGTTTGGCGGGGAGCTGTTTTTT; cdr3_aa: CASSDATGFGGELFF
j_call: TRBJ1-5; clone_size: -; d_call: -; v_call: TRBV18; cdr3_nt: TGTGCCAGCTCACCAGCGCAGGCGTATAGCAATCAGCCCCAGCATTTT; cdr3_aa: CASSPAQAYSNQPQHF
j_call: TRBJ1-4; clone_size: -; d_call: -; v_call: TRBV11-2; cdr3_nt: TGTGCCAGCAGCTTAAGTCTCCACAGGGTGGGGGAAAAACTGTTTTTT; cdr3_aa: CASSLSLHRVGEKLFF
j_call: TRBJ2-1; clone_size: few; d_call: -; v_call: TRBV2; cdr3_nt: TGTGCCAGCGGAGGGGGGGGCGCCTACAATGAGCAGTTCTTC; cdr3_aa: CASGGGGAYNEQFF
j_call: TRBJ1-5; clone_size: -; d_call: -; v_call: TRBV28; cdr3_nt: TGTGCCAGCAGTCCAAGTCAGGGGACCAGCAATCAGCCCCAGCATTTT; cdr3_aa: CASSPSQGTSNQPQHF
j_call: TRBJ1-1; clone_size: -; d_call: -; v_call: TRBV4-3; cdr3_nt: TGCGCCAGCAGCCTCGCCCGGACTGAAGCTTTCTTT; cdr3_aa: CASSLARTEAFF
j_call: TRBJ2-3; clone_size: -; d_call: -; v_call: TRBV5-1; cdr3_nt: TGCGCCAGCGGACAGACAGCTCTTAGCACAGATACGCAGTATTTT; cdr3_aa: CASGQTALSTDTQYF
j_call: TRBJ1-3; clone_size: -; d_call: TRBD1; v_call: TRBV28; cdr3_nt: TGTGCCAGCAGCCGACAGGGTGGTGGAAACACCATATATTTT; cdr3_aa: CASSRQGGGNTIYF
j_call: TRBJ1-1; clone_size: -; d_call: -; v_call: TRBV4-2; cdr3_nt: TGTGCCAGCAGCCAGGGATCAGGGGCGGGTACTGAAGCTTTCTTT; cdr3_aa: CASSQGSGAGTEAFF
j_call: TRBJ1-1; clone_size: -; d_call: -; v_call: TRBV20-1; cdr3_nt: TGCAGTGCTACCTACGCTTTCTTT; cdr3_aa: CSATYAFF
j_call: TRBJ1-4; clone_size: -; d_call: -; v_call: TRBV5-4; cdr3_nt: TGTGCCAGCAGCTTGGAAAGGGGTATCTCCGAAAAACTGTTTTTT; cdr3_aa: CASSLERGISEKLFF
j_call: TRBJ1-6; clone_size: -; d_call: -; v_call: TRBV7-3; cdr3_nt: TGTGCCAGCAGTCAGGGCTCCTATAATTCACCCCTCCACTTT; cdr3_aa: CASSQGSYNSPLHF
j_call: TRBJ1-2; clone_size: -; d_call: TRBD1; v_call: TRBV10-3; cdr3_nt: TGTGCCATCAAGGGACAGGGGTCGAAGAACTATGGCTACACCTTC; cdr3_aa: CAIKGQGSKNYGYTF
j_call: TRBJ2-3; clone_size: -; d_call: TRBD2; v_call: TRBV4-2; cdr3_nt: TGTGCCAGCAGCCCCCTACCCCCCTCTAGCGGGGGTCGGGCAGATACGCAGTATTTT; cdr3_aa: CASSPLPPSSGGRADTQYF
j_call: TRBJ2-1; clone_size: -; d_call: TRBD2; v_call: TRBV5-1; cdr3_nt: TGCGCCAGCACCTTAGCGGGCCAACGTTACAATGAGCAGTTCTTC; cdr3_aa: CASTLAGQRYNEQFF
j_call: TRBJ1-2; clone_size: -; d_call: TRBD1; v_call: TRBV2; cdr3_nt: TGTGCCAGCAGTCGACCAGGGGGGAACTATGGCTACACCTTC; cdr3_aa: CASSRPGGNYGYTF
j_call: TRBJ1-1; clone_size: -; d_call: TRBD1; v_call: TRBV3-1/TRBV3-2; cdr3_nt: TGTGCCAGCAGCGGGACAGGGGAAGGCACTGAAGCTTTCTTT; cdr3_aa: CASSGTGEGTEAFF
j_call: TRBJ2-1; clone_size: -; d_call: TRBD2; v_call: TRBV2; cdr3_nt: TGTGCCAGCAGCAAAGAGCCTAGCGGGAGGTGGTATGAGCAGTTCTTC; cdr3_aa: CASSKEPSGRWYEQFF
j_call: TRBJ1-5; clone_size: -; d_call: TRBD1; v_call: TRBV2; cdr3_nt: TGTGCCAGCAGGGGACAGGGCAATCAGCCCCAGCATTTT; cdr3_aa: CASRGQGNQPQHF
j_call: TRBJ2-1; clone_size: -; d_call: -; v_call: TRBV10-1; cdr3_nt: TGCGCCAGCAGTGATTCCGGGACGACTGCCGGGGGACGCGAGCAGTTCTTC; cdr3_aa: CASSDSGTTAGGREQFF
j_call: TRBJ1-5; clone_size: few; d_call: TRBD1; v_call: TRBV19; cdr3_nt: TGTGCCAGTAGTATTTTCGGAGGGGGCGGCAATCAGCCCCAGCATTTT; cdr3_aa: CASSIFGGGGNQPQHF
j_call: TRBJ2-3; clone_size: -; d_call: TRBD1; v_call: TRBV4-3; cdr3_nt: TGCGCCAGCAGCCAAGACGGCAGGGACAGTACGCAGTATTTT; cdr3_aa: CASSQDGRDSTQYF
j_call: TRBJ2-1; clone_size: -; d_call: -; v_call: TRBV3-1/TRBV3-2; cdr3_nt: TGTGCCAGCAGCCAAGGATCGCAGGGGAGGCAGTTCTTC; cdr3_aa: CASSQGSQGRQFF
j_call: TRBJ1-1; clone_size: -; d_call: -; v_call: TRBV19; cdr3_nt: TGTGCCAGTAGTATCTTTGGCAGGGGCACTGAAGCTTTCTTT; cdr3_aa: CASSIFGRGTEAFF
j_call: TRBJ2-7; clone_size: -; d_call: -; v_call: TRBV28; cdr3_nt: TGTGCCAGCATGTACAGGGACCGATACGAGCAGTACTTC; cdr3_aa: CASMYRDRYEQYF
j_call: TRBJ2-7; clone_size: few; d_call: -; v_call: TRBV7-9; cdr3_nt: TGTGCCAGCAGCCCTAGAGGCAGGGGTTCCTACGAGCAGTACTTC; cdr3_aa: CASSPRGRGSYEQYF
j_call: TRBJ1-2; clone_size: once; d_call: -; v_call: TRBV25-1; cdr3_nt: TGTGCCAGCAGTGAAGGGGGGTTTGTGAATGGCTACACCTTC; cdr3_aa: CASSEGGFVNGYTF
j_call: TRBJ1-5; clone_size: once; d_call: -; v_call: TRBV28; cdr3_nt: TGTGCCAGCAGTTTACTTCGGCAGCCCCAGCATTTT; cdr3_aa: CASSLLRQPQHF
j_call: TRBJ2-1; clone_size: -; d_call: -; v_call: TRBV10-3; cdr3_nt: TGTGCCATCAGTGGGCAGGGGTCCTACAATGAGCAGTTCTTC; cdr3_aa: CAISGQGSYNEQFF
j_call: TRBJ2-6; clone_size: -; d_call: -; v_call: TRBV5-1; cdr3_nt: TGCGCCAGCAGCCTAGACGGCTTCGGAGGGGCCAACGTCCTGACTTTC; cdr3_aa: CASSLDGFGGANVLTF
j_call: TRBJ1-2; clone_size: -; d_call: -; v_call: TRBV28; cdr3_nt: TGTGCCAGCAGTTTAGACACAGGGTCCAGGTTTGGCTACACCTTC; cdr3_aa: CASSLDTGSRFGYTF
j_call: TRBJ2-3; clone_size: -; d_call: -; v_call: TRBV6-2/TRBV6-3; cdr3_nt: TGTGCCAGCAGTGTCACCAGGGATACGCAGTATTTT; cdr3_aa: CASSVTRDTQYF